This is a list of T cell receptor beta chains from one sample in a study of cytomegalovirus exposure and HLA in healthy donors. Assay: immunoSEQ multiplex PCR; the TCRdb copy retains only in-frame clones and omits some. The sample records fewer than 250,000 clones, around 80% being singletons. Sequenced: PBMCs. The source is a man aged 18 to 30 in good health and CMV-seronegative. The CDR3 runs from the conserved cysteine through the conserved F or W. The order of the fields is J gene, V gene, CDR3 protein.

TRBJ2-7 TRBV7-9 CASSSRDSFYEQYF
TRBJ2-1 TRBV28 CASKILGASSYNEQFF
TRBJ1-3 TRBV11-2 CASSPHRGTAIGTIYF
TRBJ2-7 TRBV20-1 CSASQYGEQYF
TRBJ1-6 TRBV4-3 CASSQEPLRGTNSPLHF
TRBJ2-1 TRBV14 CASSASAGHYNEQFF
TRBJ2-1 TRBV5-4 CASSLEAGYNEQFF
TRBJ2-7 TRBV28 CASSIFPDRETYEQYF
TRBJ2-1 TRBV4-3 CASSQAGTGFFSEQFF
TRBJ2-7 TRBV9 CASSATGTASYEQYF
TRBJ2-7 TRBV5-4 CASSLAGARYEQYF
TRBJ1-5 TRBV5-5 CASSLGQGFNQPQHF
TRBJ2-7 TRBV7-8 CASSLWRTFLPPSSYEQYF
TRBJ1-5 TRBV19 CASRRGQGYNQPQHF
TRBJ2-7 TRBV28 CASSLRVNEQYF
TRBJ1-1 TRBV6-1 CASRKGLDTEAFF
TRBJ2-1 TRBV27 CASSLRGLHEQFF
TRBJ2-7 TRBV6-5 CASSYSQGSGEQYF
TRBJ2-7 TRBV7-8 CASSLYRGRNEQYF
TRBJ1-4 TRBV6-6 CASSYYNREKLFF
TRBJ1-2 TRBV7-9 CSRKTLGADTNYGYTF
TRBJ2-3 TRBV4-3 CASSPRTGGSDTQYF
TRBJ2-1 TRBV27 CASTHSIAGSYNEQFF
TRBJ2-5 TRBV19 CASSSPGQARIEAQYF
TRBJ2-7 TRBV2 CASSGVSGTISYEQYF
TRBJ2-7 TRBV4-3 CASSQGQGFSYEQYF
TRBJ1-1 TRBV28 CASSLRPGPVNTEAFF
TRBJ2-1 TRBV4-2 CASQTPGTAYNEQFF
TRBJ2-2 TRBV28 CASSETGELFF
TRBJ2-7 TRBV21-1 CASSNGPLNSGSGPKRYF
TRBJ1-5 TRBV5-3 CARDRGGPNQPQHF
TRBJ1-5 TRBV18 CASSTGSDQPQHF
TRBJ1-3 TRBV30 CAWSLGRVTGNTIYF
TRBJ1-5 TRBV27 CASSLSPILGSNQPQHF
TRBJ2-3 TRBV5-1 CASSLAGEPSTDTQYF
TRBJ2-3 TRBV12-5 CASGLVPGADTQYF
TRBJ1-3 TRBV11-2 CASSLDRGLNTIYF
TRBJ1-1 TRBV9 CASSQKIGGTEAFF
TRBJ1-5 TRBV7-2 CASSGDGYQPQHF
TRBJ2-1 TRBV4-1 CASSSRTSGGANEQFF
TRBJ1-1 TRBV18 CASSRDRGEGGEAFF
TRBJ2-5 TRBV9 CASSGTGGLGETQYF
TRBJ1-2 TRBV4-3 CASSQGLQDYGYTF
TRBJ2-3 TRBV9 CASSAGFSTDTQYF
TRBJ2-7 TRBV7-6 CASSLGSGAYEQYF
TRBJ1-2 TRBV28 CASSFRGRSYTF
TRBJ1-3 TRBV18 CASSASNSGNTIYF
TRBJ1-5 TRBV30 CAWSVRGADQPQHF
TRBJ1-2 TRBV28 CASSPPGYGYTF
TRBJ1-1 TRBV7-2 CASSLVWASEAFF
TRBJ2-3 TRBV9 CASSVGGSGGALDTQYF
TRBJ2-1 TRBV11-3 CASSSGTSGYNEQFF
- TRBV15 CATSRGGPLSSYEQYF